This T cell receptor beta chain was documented in a study of cytomegalovirus exposure and HLA in healthy donors. Study observations and caveats: Accurate HLA-A and HLA-B prediction from TCR beta sequences was reported for most subjects.

About this clone: As yet, its antigen is unknown.

The PCR used 60 Vbeta and 13 Jbeta primers. Assay used: immunoSEQ multiplex PCR; TCRdb lists only in-frame clones, some missing. The data hold about 100,000 clones, with 76% observed a single time. The trim removed 5 bases at V and 3 bases at J, leaving 4 bases unmatched. Germline V gene data show CDR1 as MNHEY and CDR2 as SMNVEV (reference sequence). This CDR3 spans 14 amino acids. The sample taken for sequencing was PBMCs. The clonotype originates from a man aged 40-50 years in good health and CMV-seronegative. The J gene is TRBJ2-7, the V gene TRBV27; 10 bases agree with TRBD1. The CDR3 region is CASSRGTGDYEQYF. The CDR3 DNA sequence: TGTGCCAGCAGTCGCGGGACAGGGGACTACGAGCAGTACTTC.